A selection of T cell receptor beta chains follows, all from one sample in a study of T cell responses to AZD1222 COVID-19 vaccine. Sequenced by immunoSEQ multiplex PCR; TCRdb stores in-frame clones only, minus some. The table includes 130,000 to 150,000 clones, approximately 94% detected once. The sequenced sample was peripheral blood, obtained on day 0 of AZD1222 vaccination. These receptors were obtained from an adult in good health. Each CDR3 is given with its conserved first and last residue. D genes are given only for firm matches. Size tells how often a clone was seen (once, few, many) or the class of an expanded clone, and some rows leave it out.

j_call,d_call,v_call,clone_size,cdr3_nt,cdr3_aa
TRBJ1-6,TRBD1,TRBV7-9,few,TGTGCCAGCAGCTTAGACGGGACAGTGTCTAATTCACCCCTCCACTTT,CASSLDGTVSNSPLHF
TRBJ2-5,.,TRBV6-5,.,TGTGCCAGCAGTTACTCGGAGCGTCAAGAGACCCAGTACTTC,CASSYSERQETQYF
TRBJ1-5,.,TRBV6-5,.,TGTGCCAGCATCAACGGGGGCAATCAGCCCCAGCATTTT,CASINGGNQPQHF
TRBJ1-2,TRBD1,TRBV6-5,.,TGTGCCAGCAGTTACTCGACAGGGGCGGGTGGCTACACCTTC,CASSYSTGAGGYTF
TRBJ1-5,.,TRBV6-5,.,TGTGCCAGCAGTTACCTAGGGGGGGAGCCCCAGCATTTT,CASSYLGGEPQHF
TRBJ1-2,.,TRBV6-1,.,TGTGCCAGCAGTGAAGATAAGGTCTATGGCTACACCTTC,CASSEDKVYGYTF
TRBJ1-6,.,TRBV6-5,.,TGTGCCAGCAGTCCAGGGGTTCGGAATTCACCCCTCCACTTT,CASSPGVRNSPLHF
TRBJ2-1,TRBD2,TRBV10-3,.,TGTGCCATCAGTGAGTCCTTAGCGGGGGTCAATGAGCAGTTCTTC,CAISESLAGVNEQFF
TRBJ1-1,TRBD1,TRBV14,.,TGTGCCAGCAGCGTCAGACAGGGGATGAACACTGAAGCTTTCTTT,CASSVRQGMNTEAFF
TRBJ1-4,.,TRBV9,.,TGTGCCAGCACCGAAGGGGGAGGGGCTCACGCTAGGGAAAAACTGTTTTTT,CASTEGGGAHAREKLFF
TRBJ1-1,.,TRBV25-1,.,TGTGCCAGCAGTGTGGATAGGGGAAGAGTGAACACTGAAGCTTTCTTT,CASSVDRGRVNTEAFF
TRBJ1-1,.,TRBV6-5,.,TGTGCCAGCAGCCCAAGGACCGCCGAGGGAGCTTTCTTT,CASSPRTAEGAFF
TRBJ2-3,TRBD2,TRBV29-1,.,TGCAGCGGTGTAGCGGGGGAGAGCACAGATACGCAGTATTTT,CSGVAGESTDTQYF
TRBJ1-2,.,TRBV5-1,once,TGCGCCAGCAGTGAGGCGACACTTGATGGCTACACCTTC,CASSEATLDGYTF
TRBJ2-1,TRBD2,TRBV10-3,.,TGTGCCATCAGTGAGTCGAAGTTCCTAGCGGGCTCCTACAATGAGCAGTTCTTC,CAISESKFLAGSYNEQFF
TRBJ1-5,.,TRBV28,.,TGTGCCAGCAGTTTATGGAGCCAGCCCCAGCATTTT,CASSLWSQPQHF
TRBJ2-3,TRBD2,TRBV4-1,.,TGCGCCAGCAGCCAAAGCCAGCGGGGGGGCGGCACAGATACGCAGTATTTT,CASSQSQRGGGTDTQYF
TRBJ2-4,.,TRBV19,.,TGTGCCAGTAGTAACCCCTTGAGGGGCCGGGGGCTAGCCAAAAACATTCAGTACTTC,CASSNPLRGRGLAKNIQYF
TRBJ1-4,TRBD1,TRBV2,.,TGTGCCAGCAGTGTGGACGGGACAGGTCTTAATGAAAAACTGTTTTTT,CASSVDGTGLNEKLFF
TRBJ1-3,.,TRBV6-4,few,TGTGCCAGCAGTGACTGGCAGGTTAGTTTGATATATTTT,CASSDWQVSLIYF
TRBJ1-5,.,TRBV7-2,.,TGTGCCAGCAGCTTAGCAGGGGTTAATCAGCCCCAGCATTTT,CASSLAGVNQPQHF
TRBJ1-5,.,TRBV6-5,few,TGTGCCAGCGCCTGGGGGGTGGGGGTGGGCAGACCCCAGCATTTT,CASAWGVGVGRPQHF
TRBJ1-1,TRBD1,TRBV5-1,.,TGCGCCAGCAGCAAACAGGGGGGGATGAACACTGAAGCTTTCTTT,CASSKQGGMNTEAFF
TRBJ1-2,TRBD1,TRBV11-2,once,TGTGCCAGCAGCTTAGAGGACAGGGACTATGGCTACACCTTC,CASSLEDRDYGYTF
TRBJ2-5,.,TRBV5-6,few,TGTGCCAGCAGCTTTCGGAGCAGACATGTAGAGACCCAGTACTTC,CASSFRSRHVETQYF
TRBJ2-1,TRBD2,TRBV7-8,.,TGTGCCAGCAGCACTAGCGGGGGGTACAATGAGCAGTTCTTC,CASSTSGGYNEQFF